A single sample is the source of the 14 T cell receptor beta chains below, sequenced in a study of CXCR3-negative and CXCR3-positive naive CD8 T cells. Study observations and caveats: Naive cells with CXCR3 showed TRB CDR3s that were more hydrophobic than those in CXCR3-negative naive cells.

UMI-labeled TRB cDNA libraries were prepared by 5' RACE. TCRdb re-called the 5' RACE reads; one entry per CDR3 protein, DNA not given. The sample spans 95,000 to 100,000 distinct CDR3 sequences; the ten largest clones claim roughly 0.99%. No cognate antigen is known for these TCRs. The sequenced sample consisted of naive CXCR3+ CD8+ T cells from blood. Regarding subset: CD45RO-CCR7+CD27+CD95- naive CD8+ T cells expressing CXCR3 (TNR3+). The receptors originated from a human donor in good health. Some clones in this sample may be carry-over from other donors' samples.

This chain uses TRBV21-1 with TRBJ2-1; without DNA, the TCRdb call of TRBD1 cannot be checked. TRBV21-1 is marked as a pseudogene. This CDR3 comprises 19 residues. The CDR3: CASSKSRISGTDGYNEQFF.

This rearrangement joins TRBV12-3 or TRBV12-4 to TRBJ2-5. This CDR3 is 14 amino acids long. The CDR3 reads CASSLAGSQETQYF.

The rearrangement joins TRBV7-9 to TRBJ2-7; TCRdb's D call of TRBD2 is untestable without DNA. The germline CDR1 and CDR2 sequences are SEHNR and FQNEAQ (reference sequence). The CDR3 covers 15 residues. The CDR3 reads CASSQTSALTYEQYF.

This sequence joins TRBV11-2 and TRBJ2-7; lacking DNA, the TRBD1 call made by TCRdb goes unchecked. The CDR3 is 14 residues long. Germline-derived CDR1 and CDR2 are SGHAT and FQNNGV. CDR3 amino acids: CASSLDTGSDEQYF.

V and J are TRBV5-1 and TRBJ1-1; TCRdb calls TRBD1, which cannot be checked without DNA. The CDR3 has 15 residues. Germline V gene sequence: CDR1 SGHRS, CDR2 YFSETQ. The CDR3 spells CASSLDSLEDTEAFF.

The J gene is TRBJ2-5, the V gene TRBV5-4; TCRdb designates TRBD1, a call that cannot be tested without DNA. CDR1 and CDR2 from the germline V gene are SGHNT and YYREEE (reference sequence). The CDR3 covers 13 residues. CDR3 in amino acids: CASSHGGAETQYF.

The chain couples TRBV19 to TRBJ2-1; with no DNA, the TCRdb D assignment of TRBD2 cannot be verified. There are 14 residues in the CDR3. The germline V gene encodes CDR1 LNHDA and CDR2 SQIVND (reference sequence). CDR3 sequence: CASAGGGSYNEQFF.

The chain couples TRBV7-6 to TRBJ2-7. Per the germline V gene, CDR1 is SGHVS and CDR2 is FNYEAQ. This CDR3 contains 14 residues. CDR3 sequence: CASSLAWESYEQYF.

The V call is TRBV21-1, the J call TRBJ2-3; TCRdb reports TRBD2, a call that lacks DNA to check it against. TRBV21-1 is annotated as a pseudogene. The CDR3 loop spans 17 amino acids. CDR3 loop: CASGVVVAGGPKDTQYF.

This rearrangement joins TRBV4-3 to TRBJ2-1; the D call from TCRdb, TRBD2, cannot be confirmed without DNA. The CDR3 loop spans 16 amino acids. The V gene's germline CDR1 is LGHNA and CDR2 YSLEER. The CDR3 loop is CASSQDEGGGPHEQFF.

The CDR3 protein is CASSLSPPPGDTQYF. This sequence joins TRBV28 and TRBJ2-3; checking the TCRdb D call of TRBD1 is not possible without DNA. Germline-derived CDR1 and CDR2 are MDHEN and SYDVKM. This CDR3 has 15 amino acids.

V gene TRBV29-1 combines with J gene TRBJ2-5; no DNA is available, so the TRBD2 call from TCRdb remains unchecked. The germline V gene has CDR1 SQVTM and CDR2 ANQGSEA. The CDR3 is made up of 17 amino acids. CDR3 region: CSVDVSLGLAVQETQYF. The full variable domain, in which reference TRBV29-1 and TRBJ2-5 provide the parts outside the CDR3, is SAVISQKPSRDICQRGTSLTIQCQVDSQVTMMFWYRQQPGQSLTLIATANQGSEATYESGFVIDKFPISRPNLTFSTLTVSNMSPEDSSIYLCSVDVSLGLAVQETQYFGPGTRLLVL.

The chain uses TRBV7-3 and TRBJ2-1; absent DNA, TCRdb's TRBD1 call cannot be checked. The CDR3 extends over 16 amino acids. Germline-derived CDR1 and CDR2 are SGHTA and FQGTGA. This CDR3 reads CASSLSPSTGWNEQFF.

J is TRBJ2-7 and V is TRBV7-8. CDR3 length: 13 amino acids. CDR1 is SGHVS, CDR2 FQNEAQ, per germline. The CDR3 protein is CASSLERSYEQYF. Looking up the rest from reference TRBV7-8 and TRBJ2-7 gives the full variable domain: GAGVSQSPRYKVAKRGQDVALRCDPISGHVSLFWYQQALGQGPEFLTYFQNEAQLDKSGLPSDRFFAERPEGSVSTLKIQRTQQEDSAVYLCASSLERSYEQYFGPGTRLTVT.